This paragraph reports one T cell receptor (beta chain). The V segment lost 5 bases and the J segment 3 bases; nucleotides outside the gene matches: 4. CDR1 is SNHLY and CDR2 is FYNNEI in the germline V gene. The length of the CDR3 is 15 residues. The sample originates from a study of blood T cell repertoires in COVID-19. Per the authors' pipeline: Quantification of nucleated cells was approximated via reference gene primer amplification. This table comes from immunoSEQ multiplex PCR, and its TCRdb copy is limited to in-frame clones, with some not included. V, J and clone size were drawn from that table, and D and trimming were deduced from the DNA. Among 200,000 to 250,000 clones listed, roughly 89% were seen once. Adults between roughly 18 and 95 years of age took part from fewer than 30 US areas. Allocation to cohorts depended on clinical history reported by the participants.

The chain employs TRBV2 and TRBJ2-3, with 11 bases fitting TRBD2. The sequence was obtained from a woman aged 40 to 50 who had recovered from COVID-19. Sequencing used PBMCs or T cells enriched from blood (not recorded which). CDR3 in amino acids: CASSFTSGSTDTQYF. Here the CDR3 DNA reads TGTGCCAGCAGTTTTACTAGCGGGAGTACAGATACGCAGTATTTT.